This T cell receptor beta chain was found in a study of shared clonotypes between healthy human individuals. The study's findings and limits: A handful of donors held about 5% of naive CD4 clonotypes in common.

Among the donors, all were Caucasian adults who lived in Nashville, Tennessee. Trimming removed 7 bases at V and 5 bases at J, with 18 bases between. Germline values: CDR1 SNHLY, CDR2 FYNNEI. The CDR3 sequence is 15 residues long. This clone has ten or more counts. Its target is unknown. Replicate PCRs for sorted subsets used 200 ng DNA; this equaled around 29,000 T cell genomes. Generated by immunoSEQ multiplex PCR, the TCRdb table keeps only in-frame clones and is missing some. The table lists nearly 1 million clones, less than 85% of them singletons. This chain connects TRBV2 to TRBJ2-1, with a possible D match to TRBD2 (6 bases). Sequencing used memory CD4+ T cells sorted from blood. This sample's subset: CD45RA-negative fraction. The sequence came from a man younger than 35 in good health. The CDR3 protein is CASNQQGWTNNEQFF. The CDR3 region has the DNA TGTGCCAGCAATCAGCAGGGCTGGACTAACAATGAGCAGTTCTTC.